The rows below give T cell receptor beta chains drawn from one sample of a study of blood T cells in healthy people across ages. A single record per CDR3 protein comes from TCRdb applying MiXCR to the 5' RACE reads. The sample lists about 730,000 distinct CDR3 sequences; roughly 43% were seen once. The sample taken for sequencing was blood. These receptors originate from a woman aged 60-75 years in good health. The CDR3 runs from the conserved cysteine through the conserved F or W. Fields, in order: D gene, J gene, V gene, clone size, CDR3 protein, CDR3 DNA. D genes are given only for firm matches. Expanded clones get a size class; other rows say once, few or many, or leave the size out.

TRBD1	TRBJ1-2	TRBV6-1	many	CASSGDRGRDGYTF	TGTGCCAGCAGTGGGGACAGGGGGCGAGATGGCTACACCTTC
-	TRBJ1-5	TRBV20-1	-	CSACPSSNQPQHF	TGCAGTGCTTGCCCTTCAAGCAATCAGCCCCAGCATTTT
-	TRBJ2-2	TRBV5-1	few	CASNLRDKNTGELFF	TGCGCCAGCAATCTCCGGGACAAGAACACCGGGGAGCTGTTTTTT
TRBD2	TRBJ2-3	TRBV11-1	few	CASSPAVAGGPSGTQYF	TGTGCCAGCAGCCCAGCAGTAGCGGGAGGGCCATCAGGTACGCAGTATTTT
TRBD1	TRBJ2-7	TRBV27	-	CAGSFDRIGTGDNEQYF	TGTGCCGGCAGTTTCGACCGGATAGGGACAGGGGACAACGAGCAGTACTTC
-	TRBJ2-1	TRBV7-2	-	CASRPAGGSEQFF	TGTGCCAGCAGGCCCGCAGGGGGGAGTGAGCAGTTCTTC
-	TRBJ1-2	TRBV6-1	-	CASSELDSSYGYTF	TGTGCCAGCAGTGAACTGGACAGTTCCTATGGCTACACCTTC
-	TRBJ1-1	TRBV27	few	CASSLLDMNTEAFF	TGTGCCAGCAGTTTATTAGACATGAACACTGAAGCTTTCTTT
-	TRBJ1-1	TRBV7-9	-	CASSPAPGTSEMDTEAFF	TGTGCCAGCAGCCCCGCCCCCGGGACAAGTGAGATGGACACTGAAGCTTTCTTT
-	TRBJ2-7	TRBV12-3/TRBV12-4	-	CASIGAEQYF	TGTGCCAGCATTGGGGCAGAGCAGTACTTC
-	TRBJ1-2	TRBV5-1	few	CASRPSGGGYTF	TGCGCCAGCAGACCATCGGGAGGTGGCTACACCTTC
TRBD1	TRBJ2-1	TRBV11-3	many	CASSLDRDRENEQFF	TGTGCCAGCAGCTTAGACAGGGACAGGGAAAATGAGCAGTTCTTC
-	TRBJ2-5	TRBV12-3/TRBV12-4	-	CASSSDSPYGQYF	TGTGCCAGCAGTTCTGACAGCCCCTACGGGCAGTACTTC
-	TRBJ2-5	TRBV2	few	CASSEMEGETQYF	TGTGCCAGCAGTGAAATGGAAGGGGAGACCCAGTACTTC
-	TRBJ2-3	TRBV20-1	-	CSARQATTDTQYF	TGCAGTGCTAGACAGGCTACCACAGATACGCAGTATTTT
-	TRBJ1-2	TRBV6-2/TRBV6-3	-	CASSYQGYYGYTF	TGTGCCAGCAGCTATCAGGGGTACTATGGCTACACCTTC
-	TRBJ2-4	TRBV20-1	-	CSARDWQDKNIQYF	TGCAGTGCTAGAGATTGGCAGGACAAAAACATTCAGTACTTC
TRBD1	TRBJ2-7	TRBV5-1	many	CASSLARTGYAYEQYF	TGCGCCAGCAGCTTGGCGAGGACAGGGTATGCCTACGAGCAGTACTTC
-	TRBJ1-1	TRBV27	once	CASSLWGTVTEAFF	TGTGCCAGCAGTTTATGGGGGACCGTAACTGAAGCTTTCTTT
-	TRBJ1-5	TRBV28	-	CASSEFGQPQHF	TGTGCCAGCAGTGAGTTCGGGCAGCCCCAGCATTTT